This T cell receptor (beta chain) was identified during a study of vaccination and CD4 T cells after COVID-19. Across the study: There were six male and four female convalescents, and two of them were Hispanic. Control cultures received a CEFX pool, an HIV-1 Nef pool, or no peptide. SARS-CoV-2, HCoV-NL63, HCoV-OC43 and HCoV-229E supplied the overlapping spike peptides used to stimulate cells. Post-vaccination specimens were collected at a median of approximately 66 days following dose two (range 14 to 241).

The study sequenced cultured CD4+ T cell DNA using the Oncomine TCR Beta short-read assay. TCRdb reprocessed the PCR reads via MiXCR and lists one record per CDR3 protein. The top ten clones hold 4.5% to 5% of a sample with 20,000 to 25,000 distinct CDR3 sequences, about 39% of them seen once. Comment on this clonotype: Its antigen is as yet unknown.

Treatment indicated: approximately 10-day PBMC culture with coronavirus spike peptide pools or control peptides (ViraFEST assay). This CDR3 comprises 16 residues. J was trimmed by 0 bases and V by 0 bases; bases with no gene match: 0. Per the germline V gene, CDR1 is SGHNT and CDR2 is YYREEE (reference sequence). The chain links TRBV5-4 to TRBJ2-6; 7 nucleotides agree with TRBD1. The source is a human donor who had recovered from COVID-19. This material consisted of CD4+ T cells from blood, cultured in vitro, taken before SARS-CoV-2 vaccination. The CDR3 DNA reads TGTGCCAGCAGCTTGGGACAGGGCTCTGGGGCCAACGTCCTGACTTTC. Translated, it gives CASSLGQGSGANVLTF.